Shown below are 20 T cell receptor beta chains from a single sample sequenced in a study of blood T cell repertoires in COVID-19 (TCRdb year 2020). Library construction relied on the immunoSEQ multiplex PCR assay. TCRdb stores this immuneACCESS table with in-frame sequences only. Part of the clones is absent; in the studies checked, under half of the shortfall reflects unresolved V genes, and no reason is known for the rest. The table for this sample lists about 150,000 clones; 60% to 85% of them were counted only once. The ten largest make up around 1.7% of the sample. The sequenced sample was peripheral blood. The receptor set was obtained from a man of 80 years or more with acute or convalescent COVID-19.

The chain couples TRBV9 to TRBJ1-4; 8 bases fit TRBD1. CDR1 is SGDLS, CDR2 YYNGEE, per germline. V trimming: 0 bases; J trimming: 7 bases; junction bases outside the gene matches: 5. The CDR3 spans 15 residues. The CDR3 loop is CASSVGGQAREKLFF. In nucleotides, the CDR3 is TGTGCCAGCAGCGTAGGGGGACAGGCGCGTGAAAAACTGTTTTTT.

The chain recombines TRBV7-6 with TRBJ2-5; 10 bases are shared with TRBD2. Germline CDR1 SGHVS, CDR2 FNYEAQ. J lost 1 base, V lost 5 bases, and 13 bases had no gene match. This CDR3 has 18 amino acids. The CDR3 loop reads CASSPVSAQRGGQETQYF. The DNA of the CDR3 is TGTGCCAGCAGCCCCGTTTCGGCCCAGCGGGGGGGCCAAGAGACCCAGTACTTC.

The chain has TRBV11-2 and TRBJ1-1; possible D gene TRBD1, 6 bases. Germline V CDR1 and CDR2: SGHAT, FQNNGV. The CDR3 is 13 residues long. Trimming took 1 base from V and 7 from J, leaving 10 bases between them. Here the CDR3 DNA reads TGTGCCAGCAGCTTAGCAGGGGCGAATGAAGCTTTCTTT. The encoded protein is CASSLAGANEAFF.

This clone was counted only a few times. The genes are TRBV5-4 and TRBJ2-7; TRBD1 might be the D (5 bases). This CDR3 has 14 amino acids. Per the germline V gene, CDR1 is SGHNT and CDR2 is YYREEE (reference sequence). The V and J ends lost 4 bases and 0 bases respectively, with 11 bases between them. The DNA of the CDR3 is TGTGCCAGCAGCCGCGACAGCCTCTCCTACGAGCAGTACTTC. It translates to CASSRDSLSYEQYF. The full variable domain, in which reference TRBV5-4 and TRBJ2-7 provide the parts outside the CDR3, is ETGVTQSPTHLIKTRGQQVTLRCSSQSGHNTVSWYQQALGQGPQFIFQYYREEENGRGNFPPRFSGLQFPNYSSELNVNALELDDSALYLCASSRDSLSYEQYFGPGTRLTVT.

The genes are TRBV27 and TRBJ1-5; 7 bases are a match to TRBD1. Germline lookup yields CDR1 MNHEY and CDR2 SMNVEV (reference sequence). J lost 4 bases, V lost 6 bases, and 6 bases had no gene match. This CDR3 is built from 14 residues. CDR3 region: CASRLQGKNQPQHF. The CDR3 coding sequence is TGTGCCAGCAGATTACAGGGGAAGAATCAGCCCCAGCATTTT.

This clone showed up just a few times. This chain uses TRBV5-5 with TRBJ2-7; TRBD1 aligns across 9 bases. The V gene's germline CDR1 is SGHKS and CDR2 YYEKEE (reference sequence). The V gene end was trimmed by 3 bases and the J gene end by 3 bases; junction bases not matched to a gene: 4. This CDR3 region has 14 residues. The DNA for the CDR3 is TGTGCCAGCAGCTCCGGACAGGGGTTCTACGAGCAGTACGTC. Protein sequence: CASSSGQGFYEQYV.

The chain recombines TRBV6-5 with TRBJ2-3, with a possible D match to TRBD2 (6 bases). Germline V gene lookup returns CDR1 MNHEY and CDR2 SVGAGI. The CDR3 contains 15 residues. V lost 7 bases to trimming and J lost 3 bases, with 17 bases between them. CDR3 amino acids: CASTLSGLGTDTQYF. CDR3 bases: TGTGCCAGCACTCTAAGCGGGCTGGGGACAGATACGCAGTATTTT.

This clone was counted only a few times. CDR3 residues: CSVGGTLNTEAFF. CDR3 nucleotide sequence: TGCAGCGTTGGAGGGACACTGAACACTGAAGCTTTCTTT. The J gene is TRBJ1-1, the V gene TRBV29-1; TRBD1 is a possible D gene (6 bases). V lost 4 bases to trimming and J lost 0 bases, with 9 bases between them. This CDR3 region has 13 residues. Germline CDR1 and CDR2: SQVTM and ANQGSEA.

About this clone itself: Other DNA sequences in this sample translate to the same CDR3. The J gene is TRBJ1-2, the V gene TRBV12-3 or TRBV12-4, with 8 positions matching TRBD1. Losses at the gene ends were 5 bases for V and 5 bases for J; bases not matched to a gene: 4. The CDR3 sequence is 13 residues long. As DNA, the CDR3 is TGTGCCAGCAGTCCGACAGGGGTGTATGGCTACACCTTC. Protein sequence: CASSPTGVYGYTF.

This CDR3 reads CASSLRQSSGANVLTF. CDR3 in DNA: TGCGCCAGCAGCCTCCGACAGAGCTCTGGGGCCAACGTCCTGACTTTC. The rearrangement links TRBV5-1 to TRBJ2-6; D is possibly TRBD1 (5 bases). V lost 4 bases and J lost 0, with 11 bases in between. This CDR3 has 16 amino acids. Germline-derived CDR1 and CDR2 are SGHRS and YFSETQ.

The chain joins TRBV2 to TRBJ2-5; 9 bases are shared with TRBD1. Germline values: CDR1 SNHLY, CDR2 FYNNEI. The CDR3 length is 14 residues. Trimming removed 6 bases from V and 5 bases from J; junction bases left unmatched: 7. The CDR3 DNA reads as TGTGCCAGCAGGGGACAGGGCCCCGGGGAGACCCAGTACTTC. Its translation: CASRGQGPGETQYF.

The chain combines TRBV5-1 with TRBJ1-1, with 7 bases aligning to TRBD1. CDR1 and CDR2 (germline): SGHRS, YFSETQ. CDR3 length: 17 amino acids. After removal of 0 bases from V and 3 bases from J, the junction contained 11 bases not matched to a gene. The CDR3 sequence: CASSLVGQGVLDTEAFF. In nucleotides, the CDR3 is TGCGCCAGCAGCTTGGTTGGCCAGGGGGTGTTGGACACTGAAGCTTTCTTT.

The CDR3 sequence is CASSSLGTGEETQYF. CDR3 DNA sequence: TGTGCCAGCAGTTCCCTCGGGACAGGGGAAGAGACCCAGTACTTC. The chain is built from TRBV27 and TRBJ2-5; 10 nucleotides align to TRBD1. Trimming at V came to 4 bases and at J to 3 bases, leaving 5 bases not matched to a gene. In germline, CDR1 is MNHEY, CDR2 SMNVEV (reference sequence). This CDR3 spans 15 amino acids.

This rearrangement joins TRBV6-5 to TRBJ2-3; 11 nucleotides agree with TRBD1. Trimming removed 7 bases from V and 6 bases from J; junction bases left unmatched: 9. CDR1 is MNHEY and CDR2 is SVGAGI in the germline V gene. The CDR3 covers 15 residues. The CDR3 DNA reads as TGTGCCAGCACTCACGGGACAGGGGGATTGGATACGCAGTATTTT. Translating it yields CASTHGTGGLDTQYF.

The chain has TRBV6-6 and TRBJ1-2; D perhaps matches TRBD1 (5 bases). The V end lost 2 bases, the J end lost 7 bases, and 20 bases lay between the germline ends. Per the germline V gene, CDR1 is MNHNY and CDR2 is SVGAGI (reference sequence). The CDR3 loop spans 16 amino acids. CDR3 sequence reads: CASSYGARRGSLGYTF. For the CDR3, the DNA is TGTGCCAGCAGTTACGGGGCGAGACGAGGCAGTCTTGGCTACACCTTC.

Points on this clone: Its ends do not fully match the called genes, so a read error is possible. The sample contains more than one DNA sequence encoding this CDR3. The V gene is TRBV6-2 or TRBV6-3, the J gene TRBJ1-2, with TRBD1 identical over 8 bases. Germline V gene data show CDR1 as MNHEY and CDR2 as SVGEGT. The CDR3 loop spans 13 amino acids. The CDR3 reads CASSYWTGNGYTF. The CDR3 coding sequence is TGTGCCAGCAGTTACTGGACAGGGAATGGCTATACCTTC.

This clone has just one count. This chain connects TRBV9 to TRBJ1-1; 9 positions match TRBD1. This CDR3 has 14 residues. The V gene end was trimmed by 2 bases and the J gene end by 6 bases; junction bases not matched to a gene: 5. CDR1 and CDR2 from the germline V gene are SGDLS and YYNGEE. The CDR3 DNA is TGTGCCAGCAGCGTCGGGACAGGGCTTCCTGAAGCTTTCTTT. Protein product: CASSVGTGLPEAFF.

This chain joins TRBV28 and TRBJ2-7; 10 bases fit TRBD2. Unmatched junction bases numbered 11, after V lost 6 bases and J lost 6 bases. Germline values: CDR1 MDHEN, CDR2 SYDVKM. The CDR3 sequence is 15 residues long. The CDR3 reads CASSSRTSGAGEQYV. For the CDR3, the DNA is TGTGCCAGCAGCTCCCGCACTAGCGGGGCGGGCGAGCAGTACGTC.

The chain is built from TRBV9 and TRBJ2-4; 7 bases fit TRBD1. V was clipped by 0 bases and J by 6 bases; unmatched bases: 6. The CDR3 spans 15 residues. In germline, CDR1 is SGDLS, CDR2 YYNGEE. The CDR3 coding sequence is TGTGCCAGCAGCGTAGAAGGGGGCGCCGGAAACATTCAGTACTTC. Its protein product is CASSVEGGAGNIQYF.

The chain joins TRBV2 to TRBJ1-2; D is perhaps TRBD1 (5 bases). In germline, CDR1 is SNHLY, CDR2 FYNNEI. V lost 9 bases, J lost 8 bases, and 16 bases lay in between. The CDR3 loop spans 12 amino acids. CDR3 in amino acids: CASTVPRGGYTF. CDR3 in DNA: TGTGCCAGTACAGTGCCTAGGGGAGGCTACACCTTC. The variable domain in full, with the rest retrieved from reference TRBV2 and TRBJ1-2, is EPEVTQTPSHQVTQMGQEVILRCVPISNHLYFYWYRQILGQKVEFLVSFYNNEISEKSEIFDDQFSVERPDGSNFTLKIRSTKLEDSAMYFCASTVPRGGYTFGSGTRLTVV.